This is a list of T cell receptor beta chains from one sample in a study of T cells after yellow fever vaccination. TCRdb itself ran the 5' RACE reads through MiXCR, one entry per CDR3 protein. The table records 40,000 to 55,000 distinct CDR3 sequences, about 6.6% of them present only once. Material: CD8+ T cells not binding an NS4B(214-222) dextramer, sorted from PBMCs, obtained more than 40 days after the first yellow fever vaccination. These receptor sequences come from a man between 18 and 29 years old who received the YFV17D yellow fever vaccine. Each CDR3 is given with its conserved first and last residue.

j_call | v_call | cdr3_aa
TRBJ2-1 | TRBV7-6 | CASSSSFYEQFF
TRBJ1-5 | TRBV10-3 | CAISESSNQPQHF
TRBJ2-3 | TRBV25-1 | CASSEQHQTQYF
TRBJ2-3 | TRBV2 | CASSGGDPTHGTSGGTDTQYF
TRBJ2-5 | TRBV4-1 | CASSPVSQETQHF
TRBJ2-5 | TRBV7-9 | CASSLERGMETQYF
TRBJ2-1 | TRBV4-2 | CASSQNSGVAYNEQFF
TRBJ1-1 | TRBV2 | CASSGTGSYPMNTEAFF
TRBJ2-2 | TRBV4-1 | CASSGQGGNTGELFF
TRBJ2-3 | TRBV12-5 | CASGLARTGGTDTQYF
TRBJ2-3 | TRBV5-1 | CASSLGERGSTDTQYF
TRBJ1-6 | TRBV20-1 | CSALTMGNSPLHF
TRBJ2-7 | TRBV4-1 | CASSQARLYEQYF
TRBJ2-7 | TRBV20-1 | CSPRNFDYEQYF
TRBJ1-5 | TRBV7-9 | CASSLDRGPDQPQHF
TRBJ1-2 | TRBV27 | CASSRVAGRDGYTF
TRBJ2-3 | TRBV3-1 | CASTSVVAGGRTQYF
TRBJ2-7 | TRBV15 | CATRSGISSYEQYF
TRBJ2-7 | TRBV27 | CASSLLSITDPYEQYF
TRBJ1-6 | TRBV3-1 | CASSHGPGQGATYNSPLHF
TRBJ2-1 | TRBV4-3 | CASSHGLERLAGYNEQFF
TRBJ2-3 | TRBV7-2 | CASSYFPRGGSTDTQYF
TRBJ2-2 | TRBV4-1 | CASSAPGAGELFF
TRBJ2-1 | TRBV6-5 | CASSYSTDRGFYNEQFF
TRBJ1-2 | TRBV6-5 | CAIWTGKSGYTF
TRBJ1-1 | TRBV7-3 | CASSPTGAEAFF
TRBJ1-5 | TRBV4-3 | CASSQDSFNQPQHF
TRBJ1-2 | TRBV12-3/TRBV12-4 | CASSLGTVYGYTF
TRBJ1-4 | TRBV30 | CAWSATGGSEKLFF
TRBJ1-1 | TRBV19 | CASSKAFF
TRBJ2-1 | TRBV20-1 | CSAGTGVYNEQFF
TRBJ1-5 | TRBV5-1 | CASSPTGVDNQPQHF
TRBJ2-7 | TRBV9 | CASSPTPSYEQYF
TRBJ2-7 | TRBV27 | CASQGTGLDEQYF
TRBJ2-7 | TRBV27 | CASSFGTKGYEQYF
TRBJ2-7 | TRBV7-9 | CASSETGPSSYEQYF
TRBJ1-2 | TRBV7-9 | CASSPQGNYGYTF
TRBJ1-1 | TRBV4-1 | CASSQAGDTEAFF
TRBJ2-3 | TRBV7-8 | CASSLTLSTDTQYF
TRBJ1-5 | TRBV4-1 | CASSQRADGQPQHF
TRBJ1-2 | TRBV10-3 | CAISEGSYGYTF
TRBJ2-5 | TRBV9 | CASSGTGGERETQYF
TRBJ2-2 | TRBV2 | CASSFAGYTGELSF
TRBJ2-7 | TRBV28 | CASSSTLSGRSYEQYF
TRBJ1-2 | TRBV19 | CASSAPGEVWNYGYTF
TRBJ1-2 | TRBV4-2 | CASSEQGTYGYTF
TRBJ1-3 | TRBV6-5 | CASSYKIGNTIYF
TRBJ1-6 | TRBV21-1 | CASSKVSGNSSPLHF
TRBJ1-4 | TRBV29-1 | CSVESPASPNEKLFF
TRBJ2-3 | TRBV5-1 | CASSLGYREHGTSTDTQYF
TRBJ2-1 | TRBV14 | CASSQDLVREQFF
TRBJ1-2 | TRBV7-9 | CASSLRLRGGYTF
TRBJ2-5 | TRBV12-3/TRBV12-4 | CASSLGGGETQYF
TRBJ2-5 | TRBV2 | CASSDRNSQETQYF
TRBJ1-2 | TRBV9 | CASSAGGNYGYTF
TRBJ1-4 | TRBV7-9 | CASSLSPTGLGEKLFF
TRBJ1-5 | TRBV7-8 | CASSLGGVRNQPQHF
TRBJ2-2 | TRBV11-2 | CASSGLYTGELFF